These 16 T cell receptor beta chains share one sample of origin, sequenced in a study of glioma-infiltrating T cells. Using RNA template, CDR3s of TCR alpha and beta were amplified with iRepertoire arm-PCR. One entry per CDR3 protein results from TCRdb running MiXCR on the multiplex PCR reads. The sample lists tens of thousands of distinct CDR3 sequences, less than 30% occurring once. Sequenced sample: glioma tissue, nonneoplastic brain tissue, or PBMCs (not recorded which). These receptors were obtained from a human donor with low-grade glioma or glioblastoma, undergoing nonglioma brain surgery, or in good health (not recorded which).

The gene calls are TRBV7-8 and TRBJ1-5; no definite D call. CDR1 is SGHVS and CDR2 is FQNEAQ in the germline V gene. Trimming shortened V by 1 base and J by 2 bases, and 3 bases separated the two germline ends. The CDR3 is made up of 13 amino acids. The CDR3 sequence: CASSLVRNQPQHF. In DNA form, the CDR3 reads TGTGCCAGCAGCTTAGTCCGCAATCAGCCCCAGCATTTT.

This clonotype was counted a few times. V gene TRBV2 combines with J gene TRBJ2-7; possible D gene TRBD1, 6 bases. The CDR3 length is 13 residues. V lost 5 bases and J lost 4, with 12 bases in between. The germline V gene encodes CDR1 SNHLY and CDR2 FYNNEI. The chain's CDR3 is CASSSQGPYEQYF. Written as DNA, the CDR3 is TGTGCCAGCAGTTCACAGGGCCCTTACGAGCAGTACTTC. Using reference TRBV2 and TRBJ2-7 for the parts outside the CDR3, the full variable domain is EPEVTQTPSHQVTQMGQEVILRCVPISNHLYFYWYRQILGQKVEFLVSFYNNEISEKSEIFDDQFSVERPDGSNFTLKIRSTKLEDSAMYFCASSSQGPYEQYFGPGTRLTVT.

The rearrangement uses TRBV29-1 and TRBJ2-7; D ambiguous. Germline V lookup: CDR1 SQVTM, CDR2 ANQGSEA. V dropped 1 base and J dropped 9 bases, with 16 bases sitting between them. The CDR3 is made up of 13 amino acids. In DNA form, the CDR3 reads TGCAGCGTTGAAGGGGTGACTCCTACCAGGCAGTACTTC. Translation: CSVEGVTPTRQYF.

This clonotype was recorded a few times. The CDR3, as DNA: TGTGCCAGCAGCCAGGGCGGGGGGCGCACAGATACGCAGTATTTT. It codes for CASSQGGGRTDTQYF. The chain has TRBV3-1 and TRBJ2-3, with 8 bases fitting TRBD2. Trimming cost V 3 bases and J 1 base; bases outside gene matches: 3. CDR3 size: 15 residues. Germline CDR1 LGHDT, CDR2 YNNKEL (reference sequence).

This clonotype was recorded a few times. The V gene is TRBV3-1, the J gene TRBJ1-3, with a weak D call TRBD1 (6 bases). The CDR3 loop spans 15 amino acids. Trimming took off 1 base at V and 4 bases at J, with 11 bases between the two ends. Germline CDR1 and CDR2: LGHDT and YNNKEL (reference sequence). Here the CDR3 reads CASSQGRTAGNTIYF. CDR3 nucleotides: TGTGCCAGCAGCCAAGGCCGGACAGCCGGAAACACCATATATTTT.

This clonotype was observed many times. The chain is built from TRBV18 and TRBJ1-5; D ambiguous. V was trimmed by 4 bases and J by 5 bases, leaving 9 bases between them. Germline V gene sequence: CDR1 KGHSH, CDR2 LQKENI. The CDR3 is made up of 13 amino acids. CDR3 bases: TGTGCCAGCTCACTAACGACGGATCAGCCCCAGCATTTT. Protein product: CASSLTTDQPQHF.

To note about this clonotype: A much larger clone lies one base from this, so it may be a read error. For the CDR3, the DNA is TGCGCCAGCAGTGAGAGACGACAGGGTAGTGGGTATCAGCCCCAGCATTTT. Protein sequence: CASSERRQGSGYQPQHF. The chain joins TRBV10-2 to TRBJ1-5, with 7 positions matching TRBD1. The CDR3 extends over 17 amino acids. Germline assignment: CDR1 WSHSY and CDR2 SAAADI. The V gene end was trimmed by 2 bases and the J gene end by 5 bases; junction bases not matched to a gene: 12.

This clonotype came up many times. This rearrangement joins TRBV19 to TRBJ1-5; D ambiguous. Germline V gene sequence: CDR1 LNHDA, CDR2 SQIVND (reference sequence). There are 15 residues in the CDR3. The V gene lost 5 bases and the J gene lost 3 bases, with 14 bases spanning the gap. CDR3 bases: TGTGCCAGTAGTCTTAGGCCACCAGTCAATCAGCCCCAGCATTTT. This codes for CASSLRPPVNQPQHF.

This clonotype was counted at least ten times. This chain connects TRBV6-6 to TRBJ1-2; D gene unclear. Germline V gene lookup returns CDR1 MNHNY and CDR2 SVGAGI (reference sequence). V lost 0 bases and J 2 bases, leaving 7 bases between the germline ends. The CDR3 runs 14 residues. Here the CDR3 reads CASSYSQLNYGYTF. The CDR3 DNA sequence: TGTGCCAGCAGTTACTCGCAGTTAAACTATGGCTACACCTTC.

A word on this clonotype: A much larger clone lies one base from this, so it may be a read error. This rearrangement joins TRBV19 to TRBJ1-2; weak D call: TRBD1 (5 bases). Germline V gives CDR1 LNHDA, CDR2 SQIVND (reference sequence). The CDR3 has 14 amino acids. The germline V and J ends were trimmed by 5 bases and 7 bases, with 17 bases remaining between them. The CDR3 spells CASSFPGLRCGYTF. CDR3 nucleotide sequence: TGTGCCAGTAGTTTCCCGGGGCTCCGCTGTGGCTACACCTTC.

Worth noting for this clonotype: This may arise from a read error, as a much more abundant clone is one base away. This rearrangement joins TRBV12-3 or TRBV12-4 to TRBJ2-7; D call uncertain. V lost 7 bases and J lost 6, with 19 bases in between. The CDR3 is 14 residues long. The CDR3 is CASTFDMLAGEQYF. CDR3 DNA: TGTGCCAGCACCTTCGACATGCTCGCAGGCGAGCAGTACTTC.

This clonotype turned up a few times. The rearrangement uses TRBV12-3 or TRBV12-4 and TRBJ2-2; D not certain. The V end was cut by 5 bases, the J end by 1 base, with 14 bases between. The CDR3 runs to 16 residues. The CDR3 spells CASSARRRQNTGELFF. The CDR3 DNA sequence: TGTGCCAGCAGTGCCCGACGACGCCAGAACACCGGGGAGCTGTTTTTT.

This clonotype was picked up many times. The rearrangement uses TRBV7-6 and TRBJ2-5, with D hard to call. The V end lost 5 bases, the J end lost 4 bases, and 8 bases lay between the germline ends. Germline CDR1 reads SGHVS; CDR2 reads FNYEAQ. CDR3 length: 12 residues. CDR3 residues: CASSPTGETQYF. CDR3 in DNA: TGTGCCAGCAGCCCAACGGGAGAGACCCAGTACTTC.

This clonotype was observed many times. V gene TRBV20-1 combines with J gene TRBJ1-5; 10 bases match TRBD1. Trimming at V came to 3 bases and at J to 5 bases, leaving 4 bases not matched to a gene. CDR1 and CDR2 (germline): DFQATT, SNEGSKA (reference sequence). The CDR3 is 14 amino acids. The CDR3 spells CSASGTGADQPQHF. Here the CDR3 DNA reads TGCAGTGCTAGTGGGACAGGGGCTGATCAGCCCCAGCATTTT.

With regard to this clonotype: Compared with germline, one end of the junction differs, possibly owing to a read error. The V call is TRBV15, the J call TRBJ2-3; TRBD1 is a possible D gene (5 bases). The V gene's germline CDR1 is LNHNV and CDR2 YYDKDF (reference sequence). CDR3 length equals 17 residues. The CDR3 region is CATNRFNPRVDTDTQYF. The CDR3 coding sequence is TGTGCCACCAACAGATTTAACCCGAGAGTGGACACTGATACGCAGTATTTT.

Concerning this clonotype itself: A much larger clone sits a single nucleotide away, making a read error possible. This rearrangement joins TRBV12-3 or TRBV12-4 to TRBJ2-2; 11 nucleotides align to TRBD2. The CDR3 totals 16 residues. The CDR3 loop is CDSRSLAGVTTGELFF. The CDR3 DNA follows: TGTGACAGCAGGTCACTAGCGGGAGTCACCACCGGGGAGCTGTTTTTT.